One sample yielded the 18 T cell receptor beta chains listed below, sequenced in a study of blood T cell repertoires in COVID-19. Method: immunoSEQ multiplex PCR; TCRdb's copy keeps in-frame clones and lacks some. Seen here are tens of thousands of clones, roughly four fifths observed once, and the top ten hold about 2.1%. Sequenced sample: peripheral blood. The receptor set was obtained from a man between 65 and 85 years old with COVID-19, enrolled during active disease.

The rearrangement links TRBV12-3 or TRBV12-4 to TRBJ1-1, with D unresolved. V dropped 6 bases and J dropped 7 bases, with 15 bases sitting between them. This CDR3 is 13 amino acids long. The chain's CDR3 is CASRLLAPSEAFF. DNA for the CDR3: TGTGCCAGCAGACTTTTAGCCCCGAGTGAAGCTTTCTTT.

In this sample, this clone turned up a few times. The chain links TRBV5-1 to TRBJ2-7; TRBD1 agrees at 9 bases. V gave up 4 bases and J gave up 6 bases; unmatched junction bases: 2. There are 12 residues in the CDR3. Germline V gene data show CDR1 as SGHRS and CDR2 as YFSETQ. The CDR3 sequence: CASSRQGGEQYF. CDR3 DNA: TGCGCCAGCAGCAGACAGGGGGGCGAGCAGTACTTC.

The chain employs TRBV10-3 and TRBJ1-2; 8 nucleotides line up with TRBD1. Germline V CDR1 and CDR2: ENHRY, SYGVKD. Trimming removed 4 bases from V and 2 bases from J; junction bases left unmatched: 9. This CDR3 region has 16 residues. CDR3 residues: CAISVATGDTNYGYTF. The CDR3 DNA is TGTGCCATCAGTGTCGCGACAGGGGACACGAACTATGGCTACACCTTC.

The V call is TRBV28, the J call TRBJ1-5; 10 positions agree with TRBD1. The J segment lost 0 bases and the V segment lost 6 bases, leaving 5 bases of the junction unmatched. This CDR3 is built from 16 residues. Germline CDR1 MDHEN, CDR2 SYDVKM. The CDR3 protein is CASSKDRGPSNQPQHF. CDR3 nucleotide sequence: TGTGCCAGCAGCAAAGACAGGGGGCCTAGCAATCAGCCCCAGCATTTT.

J is TRBJ1-5 and V is TRBV7-2; the match to TRBD1 covers 10 bases. Germline trimming cut 1 base from V and 7 bases from J; bases unmatched to any gene: 4. Germline values: CDR1 SGHTA, CDR2 FQGNSA. The CDR3 sequence is 15 residues long. CDR3 in amino acids: CASSLETGGRQPQHF. Here the CDR3 DNA reads TGTGCCAGCAGCTTAGAGACAGGGGGCAGGCAGCCCCAGCATTTT.

V and J are TRBV11-2 and TRBJ1-2; the D is unclear. The CDR3 totals 13 residues. Germline CDR1 is SGHAT and CDR2 is FQNNGV. V lost 0 bases to trimming and J lost 4 bases, with 6 bases between them. CDR3 region: CASSLDRPYGYTF. Written as DNA, the CDR3 is TGTGCCAGCAGCTTAGACAGGCCCTATGGCTACACCTTC.

The rearrangement uses TRBV7-2 and TRBJ1-2; unclear D gene. CDR3 length: 13 residues. Germline V gene lookup returns CDR1 SGHTA and CDR2 FQGNSA. V lost 3 bases and J 0 bases, leaving 5 bases between the germline ends. CDR3 sequence: CASSLGPNYGYTF. DNA for the CDR3: TGTGCCAGCAGCTTGGGCCCTAACTATGGCTACACCTTC.

CDR3 amino acids: CASSLTSGAYNEQFF. CDR3 coding DNA: TGTGCCAGCAGCTTGACTAGCGGAGCCTACAATGAGCAGTTCTTC. This chain links TRBV5-4 with TRBJ2-1, with 8 bases matching TRBD2. This CDR3 is built from 15 residues. J gave up 2 bases and V 1 base, and 2 bases lay outside the gene matches. Germline-derived CDR1 and CDR2 are SGHNT and YYREEE (reference sequence).

This chain links TRBV7-2 with TRBJ2-2; TRBD1 matches 10 bases. CDR1 SGHTA and CDR2 FQGNSA come from the germline V gene. V was clipped by 3 bases and J by 4 bases; unmatched bases: 2. CDR3 length: 15 residues. CDR3 in DNA: TGTGCCAGCAGCTTGACAGGGGGCCGCACCGGGGAGCTGTTTTTT. This sequence encodes CASSLTGGRTGELFF.

The chain uses TRBV9 and TRBJ1-4; D perhaps matches TRBD1 (5 bases). The CDR3 spans 16 residues. V was pared by 4 bases and J by 4 bases, with 17 bases between. Per germline, CDR1 SGDLS and CDR2 YYNGEE. The CDR3 DNA sequence: TGTGCCAGCAGCTCCTCCCAGACAGCCCGTAATGAAAAACTGTTTTTT. Translation: CASSSSQTARNEKLFF. Full variable domain (outside the CDR3, taken from reference TRBV9 and TRBJ1-4): DSGVTQTPKHLITATGQRVTLRCSPRSGDLSVYWYQQSLDQGLQFLIQYYNGEERAKGNILERFSAQQFPDLHSELNLSSLELGDSALYFCASSSSQTARNEKLFFGSGTQLSVL.

The genes are TRBV7-2 and TRBJ1-5; 7 bases are a match to TRBD1. Germline values: CDR1 SGHTA, CDR2 FQGNSA. The CDR3 runs 15 residues. Losses at the gene ends were 0 bases for V and 3 bases for J; bases not matched to a gene: 2. In nucleotides, the CDR3 is TGTGCCAGCAGCTTAGCAACAGGGGACAATCAGCCCCAGCATTTT. Amino acids: CASSLATGDNQPQHF.

The rearrangement joins TRBV12-3 or TRBV12-4 to TRBJ1-2; the D gene is possibly TRBD1 (6 bases). Trimming pared 6 bases from V and 4 bases from J, leaving 12 bases between. This CDR3 region has 13 residues. The CDR3 here is CASRIDRSYGYTF. As DNA, the CDR3 is TGTGCCAGCAGAATAGACAGGAGCTATGGCTACACCTTC.

The V gene is TRBV5-1, the J gene TRBJ2-7; 7 bases match TRBD1. V lost 4 bases, J lost 9 bases, and 13 bases stayed unmatched. The germline gives CDR1 SGHRS, CDR2 YFSETQ. The CDR3 is made up of 14 amino acids. This chain's CDR3 is CASSQGDSFFMQYF. The DNA of the CDR3 is TGCGCCAGCAGCCAAGGGGACAGCTTTTTCATGCAGTACTTC.

This chain connects TRBV15 to TRBJ2-3; 7 bases match TRBD1. J was trimmed by 1 base and V by 9 bases; bases with no gene match: 4. This CDR3 is 13 amino acids long. Germline V gene sequence: CDR1 LNHNV, CDR2 YYDKDF (reference sequence). Written as DNA, the CDR3 is TGTGCCACTCGACAGGGAGGCACAGATACGCAGTATTTT. It encodes CATRQGGTDTQYF. Using reference TRBV15 and TRBJ2-3 for the parts outside the CDR3, the full variable domain is DAMVIQNPRYQVTQFGKPVTLSCSQTLNHNVMYWYQQKSSQAPKLLFHYYDKDFNNEADTPDNFQSRRPNTSFCFLDIRSPGLGDTAMYLCATRQGGTDTQYFGPGTRLTVL.

This rearrangement joins TRBV5-6 to TRBJ1-4, with D tentatively TRBD1 (5 bases). The germline gives CDR1 SGHDT, CDR2 YYEEEE. The V end lost 4 bases, the J end lost 4 bases, and 17 bases lay between the germline ends. The CDR3 length is 16 residues. The CDR3 protein is CASSHLSDRLNEKLFF. The CDR3 DNA sequence: TGTGCCAGCAGCCACCTCTCAGACAGACTTAATGAAAAACTGTTTTTT.

This chain joins TRBV19 and TRBJ1-1; 9 bases are shared with TRBD1. The germline V gene has CDR1 LNHDA and CDR2 SQIVND (reference sequence). This CDR3 has 13 residues. V shed 5 bases, J shed 11 bases, and the junction held 9 bases outside the gene matches. The DNA of the CDR3 is TGTGCCAGTAGTGCCACAGGGGGCCTCGACGCTTTCTTT. This sequence encodes CASSATGGLDAFF.

The sample holds a few counts of this clone. The chain links TRBV6-5 to TRBJ2-7; TRBD1 matches at 7 bases. The CDR3 spans 14 residues. Germline V gene lookup returns CDR1 MNHEY and CDR2 SVGAGI. V lost 6 bases to trimming and J lost 2 bases; unmatched junction nucleotides: 7. The DNA of the CDR3 is TGTGCCAGCAGCAGGCAGGGGGTTCCCTACGAGCAGTACTTC. Translated: CASSRQGVPYEQYF.

The rearrangement uses TRBV28 and TRBJ1-1, with 8 bases aligning to TRBD1. After removal of 8 bases from V and 4 bases from J, the junction contained 18 bases not matched to a gene. The CDR3 length is 17 residues. The germline V gene encodes CDR1 MDHEN and CDR2 SYDVKM. DNA of the CDR3: TGTGCCAGCCAACTTTCACAAGCAGGGGGCTTAGCCACTGAAGCTTTCTTT. Encoded protein: CASQLSQAGGLATEAFF.